This T cell receptor (beta chain) was documented in a study of cytomegalovirus exposure and HLA in healthy donors. As regards this clone: The antigen is not known.

General study results and limits: Some TCR beta chains (over 150 of them) were listed as cytomegalovirus-associated.

PCR was performed using 60 Vbeta and 13 Jbeta primers. The method was immunoSEQ multiplex PCR; TCRdb's version includes in-frame clones alone and lacks a portion of them. The table has around 130,000 clones, around 75% seen once. With 4 bases clipped from V and 0 bases from J, the junction kept 14 bases outside the gene matches. CDR1 and CDR2 (germline): SGHRS, YFSETQ. The CDR3 runs 18 residues. The sequence derives from a man aged 30 to 39 in good health and CMV-seronegative. The rearrangement uses TRBV5-1 and TRBJ2-7, with 9 bases fitting TRBD1. The sequencing input was PBMCs. CDR3 residues: CASSPLYRDRVFSYEQYF. DNA for the CDR3: TGCGCCAGCAGCCCGCTTTATCGGGACAGGGTGTTCTCCTACGAGCAGTACTTC.